The clone carrying this T cell receptor beta chain has more than one count but fewer than ten. These data are taken from a study of human T cells and chemical hapten exposure. From the RACE reads, TCRdb called clonotypes with MiXCR, one entry per CDR3 protein. The table includes around 110,000 distinct CDR3 sequences, 9% to 13% detected once. Trimming removed 4 bases at V and 5 bases at J, with 15 bases between. The CDR3 is 14 amino acids. CDR1 and CDR2 (germline): MNHNS, SASEGT. Stated time point: patch test 1, 2 weeks after DPC sensitization. Treatment indicated: therapeutic diphenylcyclopropenone sensitization with weekly scalp DPC.

This TCR was recovered from a woman aged 45-65 years with alopecia areata. Some clones in this sample may be carry-over from other donors' samples. The chain employs TRBV6-1 and TRBJ2-7; maybe TRBD1 (5 bases). This sample comprised whole blood, obtained in connection with sensitization to the hapten diphenylcyclopropenone (DPC). CDR3 sequence reads: CASSAGRGSDEQYF. In DNA form, the CDR3 reads TGTGCCAGCAGTGCAGGGCGCGGTTCCGACGAGCAGTACTTC.